A selection of T cell receptor beta chains follows, all from one sample in a study of T cell repertoires in cytomegalovirus infection. In TCRdb, the reads were re-called with MiXCR into one record per CDR3 protein. Of roughly 350,000 distinct CDR3 sequences detected, around a third appear once; the ten largest clones hold approximately 15%. No cognate antigen is known for these TCRs. The sample in question was cultured PBMCs, obtained from culture after CMV antigen stimulation. All receptors derive from a human donor in good health (CMV status not recorded). Some clones in this sample may be carry-over from other donors' samples. CDR3s include the opening cysteine and the closing phenylalanine or tryptophan. Each record gives: J gene, V gene, CDR3 protein.

>TRBJ2-7|TRBV5-1
CASSSSGTGRHEQYF
>TRBJ2-6|TRBV19
CASRLGGPGANVLTF
>TRBJ1-2|TRBV5-4
CASSSSGGNYGYTF
>TRBJ2-3|TRBV20-1
CSAETSGNDTQYF
>TRBJ2-3|TRBV6-2/TRBV6-3
CASSYSPDRRHSTDTQYF
>TRBJ2-5|TRBV19
CASSMIGFGVQETQYF
>TRBJ1-1|TRBV12-3/TRBV12-4
CASSPRDRGLSLGNTEAFF
>TRBJ2-3|TRBV5-1
CASAFRRTDPPDTQYF
>TRBJ1-5|TRBV4-1
CASSQGQGRQPQHF
>TRBJ2-3|TRBV4-3
CASSQDGPSPRGSTDTQYF
>TRBJ2-1|TRBV12-3/TRBV12-4
CASSHPTSSYNEQFF
>TRBJ1-5|TRBV19
CASSSLPGHRSGQPQHF
>TRBJ2-3|TRBV20-1
CSASATGGPTDTQYF
>TRBJ2-7|TRBV7-9
CASSLDQGGYEQYF
>TRBJ2-3|TRBV6-2/TRBV6-3
CASSYRTMGDTQYF
>TRBJ2-1|TRBV6-5
CASSHDPGLAVYEQFF
>TRBJ2-2|TRBV7-9
CASSLGIPGELFF
>TRBJ2-2|TRBV7-2
CASSARPGDPGELFF
>TRBJ2-3|TRBV5-6
CASSFRSGSGPDTQYF
>TRBJ2-5|TRBV27
CASSRKGPGVETQYF
>TRBJ2-1|TRBV20-1
CSAGGGRASHNEQFF
>TRBJ2-1|TRBV12-3/TRBV12-4
CASSLGGGGFYNEQFF